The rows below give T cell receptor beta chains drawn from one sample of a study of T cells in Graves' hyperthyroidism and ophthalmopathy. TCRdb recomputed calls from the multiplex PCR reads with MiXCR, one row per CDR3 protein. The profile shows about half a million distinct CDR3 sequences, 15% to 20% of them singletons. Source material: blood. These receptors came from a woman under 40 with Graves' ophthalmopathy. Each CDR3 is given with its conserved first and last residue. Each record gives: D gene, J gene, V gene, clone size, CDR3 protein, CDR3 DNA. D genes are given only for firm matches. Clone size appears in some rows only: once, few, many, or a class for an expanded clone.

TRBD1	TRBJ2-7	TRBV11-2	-	CASSRDRGLYEQYF	TGTGCCAGCAGTCGGGACAGGGGACTCTACGAGCAGTACTTC
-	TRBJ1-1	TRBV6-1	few	CASRGIMNTEAFF	TGTGCCAGCAGGGGTATAATGAACACTGAAGCTTTCTTT
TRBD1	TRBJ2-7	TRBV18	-	CASSPRRQGVYEQYF	TGTGCCAGCTCACCGAGACGACAGGGTGTCTACGAGCAGTACTTC
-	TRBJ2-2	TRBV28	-	CASSLAGSWSGEPFF	TGTGCCAGCAGTTTAGCAGGGAGTTGGTCCGGGGAGCCGTTTTTT
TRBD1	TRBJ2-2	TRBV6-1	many	CASNRDRVFTGELFF	TGTGCCAGCAACCGGGACAGGGTCTTCACCGGGGAGCTGTTTTTT
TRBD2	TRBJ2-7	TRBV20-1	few	CSARDTTSGYNEQYF	TGCAGTGCTAGAGATACGACTAGCGGCTACAATGAGCAGTACTTC
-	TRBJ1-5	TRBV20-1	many	CSASARGGSNQPQHF	TGCAGTGCTTCCGCACGGGGGGGTAGCAATCAGCCCCAGCATTTT
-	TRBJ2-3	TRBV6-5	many	CASSYRMGRGFSTDTQYF	TGTGCCAGCAGTTACCGCATGGGCAGGGGCTTTAGTACAGATACGCAGTATTTT
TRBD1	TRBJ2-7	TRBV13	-	CASSGDGQGESYEQYF	TGTGCCAGCAGCGGGGACGGACAGGGGGAGTCCTACGAGCAGTACTTC
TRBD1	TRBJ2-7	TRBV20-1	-	CSARDPVRQGAILSSYEQYF	TGCAGTGCTAGAGATCCTGTTAGACAGGGGGCGATTTTGAGCTCCTACGAGCAGTACTTC
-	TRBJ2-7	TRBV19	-	CASRPESGTYEQYF	TGTGCCAGTAGGCCGGAAAGCGGAACCTACGAGCAGTACTTC
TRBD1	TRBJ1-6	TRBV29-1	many	CSVGAQGDSYNSPLHF	TGCAGCGTTGGGGCCCAGGGGGACTCCTATAATTCACCCCTCCACTTT
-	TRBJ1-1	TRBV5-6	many	CASSRSGVGNTEAFF	TGTGCCAGCAGCCGATCAGGAGTCGGGAACACTGAAGCTTTCTTT
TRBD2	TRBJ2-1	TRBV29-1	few	CSVEDGLAGVNNEQFF	TGCAGCGTTGAAGATGGGCTAGCGGGGGTTAACAATGAGCAGTTCTTC
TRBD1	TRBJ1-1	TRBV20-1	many	CSKEGATEAFF	TGCAGTAAAGAGGGGGCCACTGAAGCTTTCTTT
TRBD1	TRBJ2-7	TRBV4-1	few	CASSQAGTATYEQYF	TGCGCCAGCAGCCAGGCCGGGACAGCTACCTACGAGCAGTACTTC
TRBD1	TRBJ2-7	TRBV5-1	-	CASCRDREIYEQYF	TGCGCCAGCTGTAGGGACAGGGAAATTTACGAGCAGTACTTC
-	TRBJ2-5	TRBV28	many	CASSRGPWETQYF	TGTGCCAGCAGCCGGGGACCTTGGGAGACCCAGTACTTC
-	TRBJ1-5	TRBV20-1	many	CSARPDIYSNQPQHF	TGCAGTGCTAGACCGGATATATATAGCAATCAGCCCCAGCATTTT
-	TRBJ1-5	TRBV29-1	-	CSAAVQGGNQPQHF	TGCAGCGCGGCAGTGCAGGGAGGCAATCAGCCCCAGCATTTT
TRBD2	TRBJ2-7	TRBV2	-	CASRTEVLLAGGPRYEQYF	TGTGCCAGCAGGACAGAGGTTTTACTAGCGGGAGGGCCTCGCTACGAGCAGTACTTC
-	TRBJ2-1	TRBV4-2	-	CASSRHDSYNEQFF	TGTGCCAGCAGCCGACACGACTCCTACAATGAGCAGTTCTTC